One sample yielded the 16 T cell receptor beta chains listed below, sequenced in a study of shared clonotypes between healthy human individuals. The table came from immunoSEQ multiplex PCR; TCRdb's copy has only in-frame clones and leaves some out. This sample has millions of clones, with just over 90% found just once. The sequenced sample consisted of naive CD4+ T cells from PBMCs. The subset was: CD45RA+ positively selected. The receptors were sampled from a man between 18 and 35 years old in good health. Some clones in this sample may be carry-over from other donors' samples.

J is TRBJ2-2 and V is TRBV2, with D possibly TRBD2 on 6 matching bases. This CDR3 comprises 17 residues. Per the germline V gene, CDR1 is SNHLY and CDR2 is FYNNEI. Deletions cut 6 bases from V and 2 bases from J, with 19 bases between. CDR3 nucleotide sequence: TGTGCCAGCAGGGGAGGAGCCACTTCCTTAAACACCGGGGAGCTGTTTTTT. Protein product: CASRGGATSLNTGELFF.

The chain joins TRBV7-3 to TRBJ2-3; 7 positions agree with TRBD2. This CDR3 has 14 residues. CDR1 SGHTA and CDR2 FQGTGA come from the germline V gene. With V trimmed by 3 bases and J by 4 bases, 4 bases remained unmatched. DNA for the CDR3: TGTGCCAGCAGCTTCTCAGGGAGGGCAGATACGCAGTATTTT. This translates into CASSFSGRADTQYF.

This clone is a singleton in its sample. The chain carries TRBV19 and TRBJ2-3; D unclear. Trimming stripped 6 bases from V and 1 base from J, with 8 bases between. Germline V gene sequence: CDR1 LNHDA, CDR2 SQIVND (reference sequence). The CDR3 has 13 amino acids. The DNA of the CDR3 is TGTGCCAGTAGGCCCTCGGGCACAGATACGCAGTATTTT. This translates into CASRPSGTDTQYF.

V gene TRBV12-2 combines with J gene TRBJ1-1; whether TRBD1, the table's D call, matches the DNA was not checked. TRBV12-2 corresponds to a pseudogene. This CDR3 contains 15 residues. Here the CDR3 reads CASRSGQGADTEAFF. CDR3 DNA sequence: TGTGCAAGTCGCTCGGGACAGGGGGCGGACACTGAAGCTTTCTTT.

The genes are TRBV9 and TRBJ2-1; D may be TRBD2 (5 bases). V was shortened by 0 bases and J by 9 bases, with 10 bases between the two germline ends. Germline V gives CDR1 SGDLS, CDR2 YYNGEE. The CDR3 extends over 13 amino acids. CDR3 DNA: TGTGCCAGCAGCGTAGATCAAGGAGGTGAGCAGTTCTTC. Encoded protein: CASSVDQGGEQFF.

The V and J genes are TRBV28 and TRBJ1-6, with a weak D call TRBD1 (5 bases). Looked up from germline, CDR1 is MDHEN and CDR2 is SYDVKM. The V and J ends lost 4 bases and 2 bases respectively, with 9 bases between them. The CDR3 is made up of 15 amino acids. The CDR3 DNA sequence: TGTGCCAGCAGTTCCAGGGCGACCTATAATTCACCCCTCCACTTT. This encodes CASSSRATYNSPLHF.

The chain has TRBV28 and TRBJ2-7; 8 nucleotides align to TRBD2. Germline V CDR1 and CDR2: MDHEN, SYDVKM. The CDR3 extends over 16 amino acids. The V gene end was trimmed by 5 bases and the J gene end by 2 bases; junction bases not matched to a gene: 11. CDR3 sequence reads: CASSPTTSGSAYEQYF. The CDR3 region has the DNA TGTGCCAGCAGTCCCACCACTAGCGGAAGTGCCTACGAGCAGTACTTC.

V and J are TRBV2 and TRBJ1-1, with a possible D match to TRBD1 (6 bases). The CDR3 runs to 13 residues. Trimming removed 6 bases from V and 5 bases from J, with 13 bases in between. CDR1 is SNHLY and CDR2 is FYNNEI in the germline V gene. In nucleotides, the CDR3 is TGTGCCAGCAGCGCAGGGGAGGGGACTGAAGCTTTCTTT. Translating it yields CASSAGEGTEAFF.

The rearrangement links TRBV30 to TRBJ1-1; 7 bases map to TRBD1. Germline CDR1 reads GTSNPN; CDR2 reads SVGIG (reference sequence). The CDR3 has 16 residues. Trimming took 3 bases from V and 0 from J; bases not matched to a gene: 10. Written as DNA, the CDR3 is TGTGCCTGGAGCGGGACAGAGAGATTTCTGAACACTGAAGCTTTCTTT. Its protein is CAWSGTERFLNTEAFF.

V usage is TRBV28 and J usage is TRBJ2-2; no firm D call. Germline values: CDR1 MDHEN, CDR2 SYDVKM. CDR3 length: 12 residues. The ends were cut back, 5 bases at V and 6 bases at J, with 7 bases in the middle. The CDR3 DNA reads as TGTGCCAGCAGTAACACCGCCGGGGAGCTGTTTTTT. Its translation: CASSNTAGELFF. Variable domain in full (rest from reference TRBV28 and TRBJ2-2): DVKVTQSSRYLVKRTGEKVFLECVQDMDHENMFWYRQDPGLGLRLIYFSYDVKMKEKGDIPEGYSVSREKKERFSLILESASTNQTSMYLCASSNTAGELFFGEGSRLTVL.

This rearrangement joins TRBV19 to TRBJ2-6; TRBD1 is a possible D gene (5 bases). V lost 5 bases to trimming and J lost 0 bases, with 11 bases between them. The CDR3 totals 16 residues. Germline-derived CDR1 and CDR2 are LNHDA and SQIVND (reference sequence). The DNA for the CDR3 is TGTGCCAGTAGTCCCCAGGGTTACTCTGGGGCCAACGTCCTGACTTTC. Translation: CASSPQGYSGANVLTF.

The chain carries TRBV7-2 and TRBJ2-1, with 12 bases matching TRBD2. This CDR3 is 15 amino acids long. From germline, CDR1 is SGHTA and CDR2 FQGNSA. V lost 4 bases, J lost 8 bases, and 6 bases stayed unmatched. The CDR3 loop is CASSSLAGGPYEQFF. In nucleotides, the CDR3 is TGTGCCAGCAGCTCTCTAGCGGGAGGGCCCTATGAGCAGTTCTTC.

The chain links TRBV14 to TRBJ2-7; D gene uncertain. Germline CDR1 and CDR2: SGHDN and FVKESK. The CDR3 loop spans 10 amino acids. Between the trimmed V and J ends, which lost 4 bases and 3 bases, there was a span of 1 base. The CDR3 coding sequence is TGTGCCAGCAGCCTCTACGAGCAGTACTTC. This encodes CASSLYEQYF.

The chain links TRBV21-1 to TRBJ2-7; no DNA check was done on the table's D call, TRBD1. TRBV21-1 is listed as a pseudogene. This CDR3 contains 14 residues. The CDR3, as DNA: TGTGCCAGCAGCACCCAGGGGTGCTCCTACGAGCAGTACTTC. The encoded protein is CASSTQGCSYEQYF.

The rearrangement uses TRBV28 and TRBJ1-3; tentative D call: TRBD1 (5 bases). V lost 5 bases to trimming and J lost 7 bases, with 15 bases between them. The CDR3 spans 14 residues. Germline assignment: CDR1 MDHEN and CDR2 SYDVKM. For the CDR3, the DNA is TGTGCCAGCAGTGCCGGGACGAAAGGCAACACCATATATTTT. As protein: CASSAGTKGNTIYF.

The rearrangement joins TRBV29-1 to TRBJ2-1; D gene unclear. Germline lookup yields CDR1 SQVTM and CDR2 ANQGSEA. CDR3 size: 14 residues. Trimming removed 4 bases from V and 3 bases from J, with 13 bases in between. The CDR3 DNA reads as TGCAGCGTTGGTGGTAGGACGGTCTACAATGAGCAGTTCTTC. Amino acids: CSVGGRTVYNEQFF.